One sample yielded the 25 T cell receptor beta chains listed below, sequenced in a study of blood T cell repertoires in COVID-19. Produced via immunoSEQ multiplex PCR; TCRdb's table is partial and in-frame only. The data show about 180,000 clones, about 85% seen once. Sequenced sample: peripheral blood. These TCRs come from a woman in her thirties with active or convalescent COVID-19.

This clone has only one observation. The chain carries TRBV11-1 and TRBJ2-7; perhaps TRBD2 as D (5 bases). V lost 5 bases and J 5 bases, leaving 16 bases between the germline ends. Germline CDR1 SGHAT, CDR2 FQDESV (reference sequence). The CDR3 loop spans 14 amino acids. The CDR3 region has the DNA TGTGCCAGCAGCCCCGATAGGAGGCTCAACGAGCAGTACTTC. It yields the protein CASSPDRRLNEQYF.

The chain combines TRBV28 with TRBJ2-7; unclear D gene. Germline CDR1 is MDHEN and CDR2 is SYDVKM. The CDR3 is made up of 12 amino acids. V was trimmed by 0 bases and J by 7 bases, leaving 7 bases between them. CDR3 residues: CASSLWEREQYF. CDR3 bases: TGTGCCAGCAGTTTATGGGAGAGGGAGCAGTACTTC.

V gene TRBV7-9 combines with J gene TRBJ1-1; D gene unclear. Germline CDR1 SEHNR, CDR2 FQNEAQ (reference sequence). This CDR3 is 15 amino acids long. V lost 5 bases to trimming and J lost 0 bases, with 13 bases between them. Here the CDR3 reads CASSTPGSMNTEAFF. CDR3 coding DNA: TGTGCCAGCAGCACACCGGGGTCTATGAACACTGAAGCTTTCTTT.

This clone appeared a single time. V and J are TRBV5-6 and TRBJ2-2; no reliable D call. This CDR3 comprises 11 residues. V was clipped by 2 bases and J by 8 bases, with 4 bases between them. The germline V gene encodes CDR1 SGHDT and CDR2 YYEEEE. The CDR3 DNA is TGTGCCAGCAGCTTTCGTGGGGAGCTGTTTTTT. This sequence encodes CASSFRGELFF.

The rearrangement uses TRBV23-1 and TRBJ1-1, with 8 bases lining up with TRBD1. TRBV23-1 is an ORF; its function is uncertain. The CDR3 loop spans 18 amino acids. V was clipped by 1 base and J by 4 bases; unmatched bases: 14. The CDR3 DNA sequence: TGCGCCAGCAGTCAATGCAGCATTGACGGACAGGGAAGCACTGAAGCTTTCTTT. Translating it yields CASSQCSIDGQGSTEAFF.

This clone was seen a few times. The sample holds other DNA sequences that translate to the same CDR3. The rearrangement uses TRBV2 and TRBJ2-3; D perhaps matches TRBD2 (6 bases). The length of the CDR3 is 15 residues. The V gene lost 7 bases and the J gene lost 0 bases, with 14 bases spanning the gap. From germline, CDR1 is SNHLY and CDR2 FYNNEI. As DNA, the CDR3 is TGTGCCAGCACCGAAGGTAGCGGAAGCACAGATACGCAGTATTTT. This encodes CASTEGSGSTDTQYF.

This clone appeared a single time. V and J are TRBV19 and TRBJ1-4, with a possible D match to TRBD1 (6 bases). The V end was cut by 7 bases, the J end by 3 bases, with 15 bases between. CDR1 is LNHDA and CDR2 is SQIVND in the germline V gene (reference sequence). CDR3 length equals 15 residues. The CDR3 bases are TGTGCCAGTACCCAGAGACAGGCCCCTAATGAAAAACTGTTTTTT. Its protein is CASTQRQAPNEKLFF.

The CDR3 region has the DNA TGTGCCAGCAGCGATAGCGGCTCCTACAATGAGCAGTTCTTC. This gives the protein CASSDSGSYNEQFF. The chain has TRBV9 and TRBJ2-1; perhaps TRBD2 as D (6 bases). Germline V gene data show CDR1 as SGDLS and CDR2 as YYNGEE. V lost 3 bases and J lost 0, with 7 bases in between. This CDR3 comprises 14 residues.

The chain carries TRBV3-1 (or the pseudogene TRBV3-2) and TRBJ2-3, with TRBD2 as a possible D gene (7 bases). The ends were cut back, 4 bases at V and 9 bases at J, with 17 bases in the middle. Germline CDR1 is LGHDT and CDR2 is YNNKEL (reference sequence). The CDR3 runs to 14 residues. The chain's CDR3 is CASSRLKGGPTQYF. CDR3 DNA sequence: TGTGCCAGCAGCCGACTTAAGGGGGGGCCCACGCAGTATTTT.

The V call is TRBV6-2 or TRBV6-3, the J call TRBJ2-7; TRBD1 agrees at 7 bases. The CDR3 is made up of 15 amino acids. V shed 5 bases and J 0 bases; nucleotides not matched to a gene: 7. The germline V gene has CDR1 MNHEY and CDR2 SVGEGT. CDR3 DNA sequence: TGTGCCAGCAGTACTATGGACAGGAGCTCCTACGAGCAGTACTTC. The encoded protein is CASSTMDRSSYEQYF.

The chain uses TRBV11-2 and TRBJ2-5; a weak D match, TRBD1 (6 bases). The V and J ends lost 2 bases and 0 bases respectively, with 10 bases between them. The CDR3 is made up of 15 amino acids. Germline CDR1 reads SGHAT; CDR2 reads FQNNGV. The CDR3, as DNA: TGTGCCAGCAGCTTATCCGGGACAAACCAAGAGACCCAGTACTTC. Translation: CASSLSGTNQETQYF.

The CDR3 sequence: CAISDERGGLLEQFF. The CDR3 nucleotides are TGTGCCATCAGTGACGAGCGGGGGGGCCTCCTTGAGCAGTTCTTC. The V call is TRBV10-3, the J call TRBJ2-1; 10 nucleotides match TRBD2. Germline loops: CDR1 ENHRY, CDR2 SYGVKD. The junction had 8 bases not matched to a gene; V was cut back by 3 bases and J by 9 bases. The CDR3 contains 15 residues.

Of note for this clone: The junction does not match germline at one end; this may be a read error. CDR3 protein: CASSLLGGRQRDDETQYF. The DNA for the CDR3 is TGTGCTAGCAGCTTACTGGGCGGGAGGCAGCGGGATGACGAGACCCAGTACTTC. The chain uses TRBV7-7 and TRBJ2-5, with TRBD2 identical over 8 bases. The CDR3 contains 18 residues. Germline CDR1 and CDR2: SSHAT and FNYEAQ (reference sequence).

The chain employs TRBV20-1 and TRBJ2-2, with a weak D call TRBD2 (5 bases). This CDR3 has 9 residues. The germline CDR1 and CDR2 sequences are DFQATT and SNEGSKA (reference sequence). DNA of the CDR3: TGCGGCGAGGGAGGGGAGCTGTTTTTT. Its protein product is CGEGGELFF.

The rearrangement joins TRBV12-3 or TRBV12-4 to TRBJ1-2; no firm D call. V lost 6 bases to trimming and J lost 8 bases, with 13 bases between them. This CDR3 region has 12 residues. The CDR3 DNA reads as TGTGCCAGCAGACCCGTCACCGGGGGCTACACCTTC. Translation: CASRPVTGGYTF.

The CDR3 nucleotides are TGCGCCAGCAGTCCCGGGACAGACTACGAGCAGTACTTC. The encoded protein is CASSPGTDYEQYF. The V call is TRBV10-1, the J call TRBJ2-7; 7 bases are shared with TRBD1. This CDR3 has 13 amino acids. Per germline, CDR1 WNHNN and CDR2 SYGVQD (reference sequence). The J segment lost 3 bases and the V segment lost 5 bases, leaving 4 bases of the junction unmatched.

This rearrangement joins TRBV15 to TRBJ2-2; a possible D gene is TRBD2 (6 bases). Germline V lookup: CDR1 LNHNV, CDR2 YYDKDF (reference sequence). With 3 bases removed from V and 5 bases from J, the gap between germline ends came to 19 bases. CDR3 length: 17 amino acids. The CDR3 loop reads CATSRFPEGLRTGELFF. DNA of the CDR3: TGTGCCACCAGCAGGTTTCCGGAGGGCCTCAGGACCGGGGAGCTGTTTTTT.

The V and J genes are TRBV12-3 or TRBV12-4 and TRBJ2-5; D call uncertain. The CDR3 covers 13 residues. Trimming removed 3 bases at V and 4 bases at J, with 9 bases between. CDR3 DNA sequence: TGTGCCAGCAGTTTTCTGCGCGCAGAGACCCAGTACTTC. It encodes CASSFLRAETQYF.

V gene TRBV3-1 (or the pseudogene TRBV3-2) combines with J gene TRBJ1-2; 8 positions match TRBD1. The CDR3 runs 13 residues. Germline V gene data show CDR1 as LGHDT and CDR2 as YNNKEL (reference sequence). V trimming: 3 bases; J trimming: 5 bases; junction bases outside the gene matches: 2. The CDR3 sequence: CASSQTGEYGYTF. DNA for the CDR3: TGTGCCAGCAGCCAGACAGGGGAGTATGGCTACACCTTC.

This chain uses TRBV9 with TRBJ1-2, with D uncertain. Trimming pared 4 bases from V and 4 bases from J, leaving 14 bases between. Looked up from germline, CDR1 is SGDLS and CDR2 is YYNGEE. The CDR3 extends over 14 amino acids. CDR3 DNA sequence: TGTGCCAGCAGCAAGGGTTGGGAGGTCTATGGCTACACCTTC. Translated: CASSKGWEVYGYTF.

The chain uses TRBV3-1 (or the pseudogene TRBV3-2) and TRBJ2-7; 8 bases align to TRBD1. The junction had 11 bases not matched to a gene; V was cut back by 1 base and J by 0 bases. The CDR3 extends over 18 amino acids. Germline CDR1 is LGHDT and CDR2 is YNNKEL (reference sequence). CDR3 amino acids: CASSQAYRGQGYSYEQYF. The CDR3 region has the DNA TGTGCCAGCAGCCAAGCTTATCGCGGACAGGGCTACTCCTACGAGCAGTACTTC.

The V call is TRBV27, the J call TRBJ2-1; 10 nucleotides agree with TRBD2. The CDR3 totals 15 residues. V shed 5 bases, J shed 4 bases, and the junction held 5 bases outside the gene matches. Germline CDR1 and CDR2: MNHEY and SMNVEV (reference sequence). CDR3 nucleotides: TGTGCCAGCAGTCTCACTAGCGGGATTTACAATGAGCAGTTCTTC. This codes for CASSLTSGIYNEQFF.

V usage is TRBV3-1 (or the pseudogene TRBV3-2) and J usage is TRBJ1-5; 10 bases align to TRBD1. Trimming at V came to 4 bases and at J to 7 bases, leaving 4 bases not matched to a gene. CDR1 is LGHDT and CDR2 is YNNKEL in the germline V gene (reference sequence). The CDR3 sequence is 14 residues long. The CDR3 sequence: CASSLGTGDQPQHF. The CDR3, as DNA: TGTGCCAGCAGCCTCGGGACAGGGGACCAGCCCCAGCATTTT.

The rearrangement uses TRBV10-3 and TRBJ1-4; 7 bases agree with TRBD1. This CDR3 comprises 13 residues. The junction had 4 bases not matched to a gene; V was cut back by 2 bases and J by 10 bases. Germline CDR1 is ENHRY and CDR2 is SYGVKD. CDR3 loop: CAISEAGGGKLFF. CDR3 DNA sequence: TGTGCCATCAGTGAGGCAGGGGGAGGAAAACTGTTTTTT.

The table lists this clone with a few counts. V gene TRBV7-9 combines with J gene TRBJ2-2; possible D gene TRBD1, 5 bases. The V end was cut by 7 bases, the J end by 5 bases, with 17 bases between. Per germline, CDR1 SEHNR and CDR2 FQNEAQ (reference sequence). The CDR3 sequence is 15 residues long. CDR3 region: CASTLKGLWTGELFF. The CDR3 DNA is TGTGCCAGCACCCTCAAGGGGTTATGGACCGGGGAGCTGTTTTTT.